The TCR beta chain under discussion was sequenced for a study of T cells in narcolepsy. Whole-study context: Enrolled donors included narcolepsy type 1 or type 2 patients and healthy controls. Study results and limitations: Some memory CD4+ repertoires had no autoreactive clone sequences. Comparing one patient's CSF and blood CD4+ clonotypes highlighted HCRT- and TRIB2-specific autoreactive clonotypes.

As for this clone: The target antigen is unknown.

Produced via immunoSEQ multiplex PCR; TCRdb's table is partial and in-frame only. The sample has tens of thousands of clones, roughly 88% seen once. Sequences were obtained from CD45RA- memory CD4+ T cells from PBMCs. This TCR came from a human donor with narcolepsy.

The CDR3 loop reads CASSRGTGAENQPQHF. The CDR3 DNA is TGTGCCAGCAGCCGTGGGACGGGAGCAGAGAATCAGCCCCAGCATTTT. This rearrangement joins TRBV7-2 to TRBJ1-5; D may be TRBD1 (5 bases). The CDR3 length is 16 residues. In germline, CDR1 is SGHTA, CDR2 FQGNSA. V was cut by 5 bases and J by 4 bases, with 18 bases left in between.